This T cell receptor (beta chain) is drawn from a study of CD8+ T cells in alopecia areata. Turning to the study itself: Treated individuals took tofacitinib by mouth, 5 to 10 mg twice daily. Treatment ran 6 to 18 months, with 6 months of follow-up afterward. Severity of treated patients was scored by affected scalp percentage.

V lost 1 base to trimming and J lost 6 bases, with 6 bases between them. Germline CDR1 LNHNV, CDR2 YYDKDF (reference sequence). CDR3 length: 12 residues. The authors extracted RNA and reverse transcribed it into cDNA as the sequencing template. Assay: immunoSEQ multiplex PCR; the TCRdb copy retains only in-frame clones and omits some. The table has roughly 210,000 clones, less than 45% seen once. Treatment in this sample: oral pan-JAK inhibitor, 5-10 mg twice daily. The TCR was taken from a human donor with alopecia areata. The chain recombines TRBV15 with TRBJ1-2; D uncertain. This sample comprised CD4+ T cells sorted from blood, obtained at approximately week 36, from a patient treated with tofacitinib. The CDR3 DNA reads as TGTGCCACCAGCAGAGGGGATAATGGCTACACCTTC. Encoded protein: CATSRGDNGYTF.